This TCR beta chain derives from a study of OX40 agonist ivuxolimab in advanced cancers. Study in general: Three patients got partial responses; one had hepatocellular carcinoma and two had cutaneous melanoma.

Germline V gene lookup returns CDR1 SGHRS and CDR2 YFSETQ. This CDR3 region has 17 residues. The J segment lost 2 bases and the V segment lost 1 base, leaving 8 bases of the junction unmatched. General study points: Among the least clonally expanded were partial responders at 0.1-3.0 mg/kg. Clones of CD4+ and CD8+ blood T cells grew by week 6 at doses of 0.1 to 3.0 mg/kg. Compared with CD4+, CD8+ T cells on average had more expanded clones.

Comments on this clone: Its cognate antigen is unknown.

Clones were sequenced by immunoSEQ multiplex PCR, and TCRdb holds only the in-frame ones, with some missing. Here the sample spans about 78,000 clones, 70% to 85% being singletons. The chain has TRBV5-1 and TRBJ2-5; TRBD2 matches at 10 bases. This sequence originates from an adult with an advanced solid tumor such as melanoma, head and neck, liver or kidney cancer. The material sequenced was CD4+ or CD8+ T cells sorted from blood, taken in a trial of the OX40 agonist ivuxolimab. Written as DNA, the CDR3 is TGCGCCAGCAGCTTGAGGCCTAGCGGGGGACCACAAGAGACCCAGTACTTC. Protein: CASSLRPSGGPQETQYF.